Shown below are 21 T cell receptor beta chains from a single sample sequenced in a study of blood T cell repertoires in COVID-19. The table came from immunoSEQ multiplex PCR; TCRdb's copy has only in-frame clones and leaves some out. This table holds approximately 330,000 clones, 90% found once. The material sequenced was peripheral blood. The receptors originated from a woman aged 40 to 50 with COVID-19, enrolled during active disease.

V gene TRBV5-6 combines with J gene TRBJ1-1, with TRBD1 matching over 7 bases. The CDR3 runs 14 residues. The germline V gene has CDR1 SGHDT and CDR2 YYEEEE. V lost 3 bases to trimming and J lost 4 bases; unmatched junction nucleotides: 6. This CDR3 reads CASSWGAGGTEAFF. CDR3 nucleotide sequence: TGTGCCAGCAGCTGGGGCGCAGGGGGCACTGAAGCTTTCTTT.

V gene TRBV28 combines with J gene TRBJ1-5; maybe TRBD1 (6 bases). CDR1 is MDHEN, CDR2 SYDVKM, per germline. V dropped 3 bases and J dropped 4 bases, with 16 bases sitting between them. CDR3 length: 16 residues. The CDR3 here is CASSLIQGSPNQPQHF. CDR3 in DNA: TGTGCCAGCAGTTTGATCCAGGGGAGTCCGAATCAGCCCCAGCATTTT.

V gene TRBV7-2 combines with J gene TRBJ1-1; tentatively, D is TRBD1 (5 bases). This CDR3 is built from 17 residues. Germline V gives CDR1 SGHTA, CDR2 FQGNSA. V was trimmed by 2 bases and J by 1 base, leaving 17 bases between them. The CDR3 DNA sequence: TGTGCCAGCAGCTTATGGGGGAGGGGCGGCAGGAACACTGAAGCTTTCTTT. This codes for CASSLWGRGGRNTEAFF.

The rearrangement joins TRBV7-9 to TRBJ1-6; TRBD1 matches at 7 bases. The V segment lost 5 bases and the J segment 14 bases; nucleotides outside the gene matches: 6. CDR1 is SEHNR, CDR2 FQNEAQ, per germline (reference sequence). This CDR3 spans 12 amino acids. DNA of the CDR3: TGTGCCAGCAGCCCCCAGGGGGAAGCCCTCCACTTT. It codes for CASSPQGEALHF.

This clone was seen just once. V is TRBV4-3 and J is TRBJ2-1, with 12 nucleotides matching TRBD2. With 1 base clipped from V and 8 bases from J, the junction kept 3 bases outside the gene matches. Germline V gene lookup returns CDR1 LGHNA and CDR2 YSLEER. This CDR3 contains 15 residues. The CDR3 loop is CASSQVLAGGYEQFF. CDR3 DNA: TGCGCCAGCAGCCAAGTACTAGCGGGGGGTTATGAGCAGTTCTTC.

The V call is TRBV14, the J call TRBJ1-3; D is unclear. Per germline, CDR1 SGHDN and CDR2 FVKESK. Trimming took off 4 bases at V and 6 bases at J, with 10 bases between the two ends. This CDR3 contains 13 residues. The CDR3 loop reads CASSPRLENTIYF. The DNA of the CDR3 is TGTGCCAGCAGCCCCCGACTTGAAAACACCATATATTTT.

V and J are TRBV6-2 or TRBV6-3 and TRBJ1-5, with unresolved D. V lost 6 bases to trimming and J lost 3 bases, with 12 bases between them. Germline CDR1 and CDR2: MNHEY and SVGEGT. CDR3 length: 14 amino acids. CDR3 nucleotide sequence: TGTGCCAGCAGCCTTAGAGCGTTCAATCAGCCCCAGCATTTT. This translates into CASSLRAFNQPQHF.

The genes are TRBV5-1 and TRBJ2-7; 10 bases are a match to TRBD2. The length of the CDR3 is 15 residues. The trim removed 2 bases at V and 5 bases at J, leaving 7 bases unmatched. Germline-derived CDR1 and CDR2 are SGHRS and YFSETQ. The CDR3 region is CASSLLAGKIDEQYF. The CDR3 DNA sequence: TGCGCCAGCAGCTTACTAGCGGGAAAGATCGACGAGCAGTACTTC.

V and J are TRBV9 and TRBJ2-1; D gene ambiguous. Germline V gene data show CDR1 as SGDLS and CDR2 as YYNGEE. CDR3 length equals 14 residues. The germline V and J ends were trimmed by 0 bases and 5 bases, with 9 bases remaining between them. The CDR3 coding sequence is TGTGCCAGCAGCGTAGCTACCCCGAACAATGAGCAGTTCTTC. Amino acids: CASSVATPNNEQFF.

At least ten counts were recorded for this clone. The chain links TRBV7-2 to TRBJ2-7, with a weak D call TRBD2 (5 bases). V lost 5 bases and J lost 4, with 12 bases in between. The CDR3 totals 13 residues. CDR1 is SGHTA, CDR2 FQGNSA, per germline. CDR3 in DNA: TGTGCCAGCAGCGAGGGATCTAGGTACGAGCAGTACTTC. Encoded protein: CASSEGSRYEQYF.

This clone showed up just once. The rearrangement links TRBV6-5 to TRBJ1-5, with D perhaps TRBD1 (5 bases). This CDR3 comprises 15 residues. Looked up from germline, CDR1 is MNHEY and CDR2 is SVGAGI. Trimming took 0 bases from V and 2 from J, leaving 8 bases between them. CDR3 DNA sequence: TGTGCCAGCAGTTACTCTGGCAGGGGCAATCAGCCCCAGCATTTT. Amino acids: CASSYSGRGNQPQHF.

CDR3 bases: TGTGCCAGCAGCCCAGCGGACTCCTACGAGCAGTACTTC. This gives the protein CASSPADSYEQYF. The chain carries TRBV12-3 or TRBV12-4 and TRBJ2-7, with a weak D call TRBD2 (5 bases). The ends were cut back, 6 bases at V and 0 bases at J, with 9 bases in the middle. There are 13 residues in the CDR3.

The CDR3 DNA reads as TGTGCCAGCAGCCAAGTCGCTAGCGGGGAGACCCAGTACTTC. This gives the protein CASSQVASGETQYF. This sequence joins TRBV4-2 and TRBJ2-5; 8 bases fit TRBD2. The length of the CDR3 is 14 residues. The V gene's germline CDR1 is LGHNA and CDR2 YNFKEQ. V dropped 1 base and J dropped 5; count of bases not matched to a gene: 3.

The gene calls are TRBV7-3 and TRBJ2-6; D is possibly TRBD1 (6 bases). Germline V gene sequence: CDR1 SGHTA, CDR2 FQGTGA. CDR3 size: 18 residues. V shed 5 bases and J shed 1 base, with 18 bases lying between them. In DNA, the CDR3 is TGTGCCAGCAGCACTTCAGGGGTTTTCCTATCTGGGGCCAACGTCCTGACTTTC. It translates to CASSTSGVFLSGANVLTF.

The V and J genes are TRBV7-2 and TRBJ2-7; tentative D call: TRBD1 (6 bases). Trimming took 3 bases from V and 1 from J, leaving 10 bases between them. CDR1 is SGHTA and CDR2 is FQGNSA in the germline V gene. The CDR3 extends over 14 amino acids. The CDR3 nucleotides are TGTGCCAGCAGCTTTTGGGGGCCATCCTACGAGCAGTACTTC. Residues: CASSFWGPSYEQYF.

V is TRBV28 and J is TRBJ1-5, with 7 nucleotides matching TRBD1. This CDR3 is built from 16 residues. Germline CDR1 is MDHEN and CDR2 is SYDVKM. V lost 5 bases and J lost 2; bases outside the gene matches: 9. The CDR3: CASSPRQGAGNQPQHF. Here the CDR3 DNA reads TGTGCCAGCAGTCCCCGACAGGGAGCGGGCAATCAGCCCCAGCATTTT.

This chain connects TRBV19 to TRBJ1-3, with 8 bases that match TRBD1. Per germline, CDR1 LNHDA and CDR2 SQIVND (reference sequence). The CDR3 extends over 16 amino acids. The J segment lost 0 bases and the V segment lost 10 bases, leaving 11 bases of the junction unmatched. The CDR3 loop reads CATRPGQVFSGNTIYF. The CDR3 region has the DNA TGTGCCACCCGCCCGGGACAGGTCTTCTCTGGAAACACCATATATTTT.

This clone was found once. J is TRBJ1-5 and V is TRBV6-5, with a weak D call TRBD1 (6 bases). The CDR3 covers 14 residues. V shed 6 bases and J shed 4 bases, with 13 bases lying between them. Germline CDR1 is MNHEY and CDR2 is SVGAGI. CDR3 nucleotides: TGTGCCAGCAGGGCGGCACAGGGAAATCAGCCCCAGCATTTT. Its protein product is CASRAAQGNQPQHF.

The chain employs TRBV5-1 and TRBJ1-1; 8 nucleotides match TRBD1. Unmatched junction bases numbered 5, after V lost 4 bases and J lost 0 bases. The CDR3 has 15 residues. The V gene's germline CDR1 is SGHRS and CDR2 YFSETQ. CDR3 sequence: CASSEDRALNTEAFF. In DNA, the CDR3 is TGCGCCAGCAGCGAGGACAGGGCCTTGAACACTGAAGCTTTCTTT. Looking up the rest from reference TRBV5-1 and TRBJ1-1 gives the full variable domain: KAGVTQTPRYLIKTRGQQVTLSCSPISGHRSVSWYQQTPGQGLQFLFEYFSETQRNKGNFPGRFSGRQFSNSRSEMNVSTLELGDSALYLCASSEDRALNTEAFFGQGTRLTVV.

V gene TRBV28 combines with J gene TRBJ1-5; tentatively, D is TRBD1 (5 bases). There are 14 residues in the CDR3. Germline loops: CDR1 MDHEN, CDR2 SYDVKM. Trimming took 1 base from V and 5 from J, leaving 9 bases between them. CDR3 sequence (DNA): TGTGCCAGCAGTTTATTGGGGGGGTATCAGCCCCAGCATTTT. It yields the protein CASSLLGGYQPQHF.

The rearrangement uses TRBV28 and TRBJ2-7; 9 bases match TRBD1. The junction had 4 bases not matched to a gene; V was cut back by 3 bases and J by 4 bases. The length of the CDR3 is 14 residues. Per the germline V gene, CDR1 is MDHEN and CDR2 is SYDVKM. The CDR3 is CASSFLGQGYEQYF. The CDR3 DNA follows: TGTGCCAGCAGTTTCCTAGGACAGGGGTACGAGCAGTACTTC.